These 22 T cell receptor beta chains originate from one sample sequenced in a study of patients and donors after allogeneic stem cell transplantation. TCRdb used MiXCR to reprocess the RT-PCR reads, holding one entry per CDR3 protein. Of 200,000 to 250,000 distinct CDR3 sequences listed, roughly two fifths are singletons. The specimen was blood, either unsorted or a sorted T cell fraction (not recorded which). The receptors were gathered from a human donor who was either an allogeneic HSCT recipient or a stem cell or donor lymphocyte infusion donor (not recorded which). It is not recorded whose cells these are; they may come from a transplant donor.

The chain is built from TRBV2 and TRBJ2-1; no firm D call. Germline loops: CDR1 SNHLY, CDR2 FYNNEI. The V end lost 0 bases, the J end lost 6 bases, and 9 bases lay between the germline ends. The CDR3 consists of 14 residues. CDR3 DNA: TGTGCCAGCAGTGAAGCCTCGCGCGGCAATGAGCAGTTCTTC. Amino acid sequence: CASSEASRGNEQFF. Full variable domain (rest looked up from reference TRBV2 and TRBJ2-1): EPEVTQTPSHQVTQMGQEVILRCVPISNHLYFYWYRQILGQKVEFLVSFYNNEISEKSEIFDDQFSVERPDGSNFTLKIRSTKLEDSAMYFCASSEASRGNEQFFGPGTRLTVL.

The rearrangement links TRBV29-1 to TRBJ1-1; the D is unclear. In germline, CDR1 is SQVTM, CDR2 ANQGSEA. This CDR3 is built from 11 residues. Trimming stripped 1 base from V and 8 bases from J, with 8 bases between. DNA of the CDR3: TGCAGCGTTGAAGGGGTCGGCGAAGCTTTCTTT. The encoded protein is CSVEGVGEAFF.

This clonotype has more than one count but fewer than ten. The chain combines TRBV28 with TRBJ1-4, with D possibly being TRBD1 (5 bases). Deletions cut 4 bases from V and 4 bases from J, with 19 bases between. The CDR3 is 17 amino acids. Germline lookup yields CDR1 MDHEN and CDR2 SYDVKM. The DNA for the CDR3 is TGTGCCAGCAGTTCGCTAGGGCCAGGGTTGGTTAATGAAAAACTGTTTTTT. Translated: CASSSLGPGLVNEKLFF. Based on the CDR3 plus reference TRBV28 and TRBJ1-4, the full variable domain is DVKVTQSSRYLVKRTGEKVFLECVQDMDHENMFWYRQDPGLGLRLIYFSYDVKMKEKGDIPEGYSVSREKKERFSLILESASTNQTSMYLCASSSLGPGLVNEKLFFGSGTQLSVL.

The chain carries TRBV10-3 and TRBJ1-4; D not resolved. The CDR3 totals 13 residues. The germline CDR1 and CDR2 sequences are ENHRY and SYGVKD. V lost 4 bases and J 8 bases, leaving 11 bases between the germline ends. The CDR3 nucleotides are TGTGCCATCAGTGGGGAAGGAATCGAAAAACTGTTTTTT. This sequence encodes CAISGEGIEKLFF.

This clonotype was observed a few times. V usage is TRBV12-3 or TRBV12-4 and J usage is TRBJ1-1; 9 bases are a match to TRBD1. V gave up 1 base and J gave up 0 bases; unmatched junction bases: 3. The CDR3 is 16 amino acids. The chain's CDR3 is CASSLGTGALNTEAFF. The CDR3 nucleotides read TGTGCCAGCAGTTTAGGGACAGGGGCGTTGAACACTGAAGCTTTCTTT.

The chain employs TRBV5-1 and TRBJ1-2; D perhaps matches TRBD1 (6 bases). Trimming removed 6 bases at V and 6 bases at J, with 18 bases between. CDR1 is SGHRS, CDR2 YFSETQ, per germline. The CDR3 spans 14 residues. The CDR3 DNA sequence: TGCGCCAGCACCCCTGGCAGGGGATCTGATGGCTACACCTTC. Amino acid sequence: CASTPGRGSDGYTF.

This clonotype was picked up a small number of times. The chain has TRBV3-1 and TRBJ1-2, with D unclear. Germline V lookup: CDR1 LGHDT, CDR2 YNNKEL (reference sequence). Trimming removed 1 base from V and 0 bases from J, with 18 bases in between. This CDR3 is built from 18 residues. Here the CDR3 reads CASSQVMGVRAANYGYTF. The CDR3 DNA sequence: TGTGCCAGCAGCCAAGTTATGGGAGTTAGAGCAGCTAACTATGGCTACACCTTC.

The rearrangement uses TRBV5-1 and TRBJ1-1, with D unclear. V lost 0 bases and J lost 1, with 10 bases in between. Germline lookup yields CDR1 SGHRS and CDR2 YFSETQ. This CDR3 is 15 amino acids long. The CDR3 DNA reads as TGCGCCAGCAGCTTGGCAGGATACCAGAACACTGAAGCTTTCTTT. This codes for CASSLAGYQNTEAFF.

This sequence joins TRBV5-5 and TRBJ1-1; TRBD1 is a possible D gene (5 bases). Trimming removed 1 base at V and 4 bases at J, with 11 bases between. The CDR3 contains 14 residues. Germline V CDR1 and CDR2: SGHKS, YYEKEE (reference sequence). CDR3: CASSLYGGGTEAFF. The CDR3 DNA reads as TGTGCCAGCAGCTTGTATGGGGGTGGCACTGAAGCTTTCTTT. The full variable domain, rest sourced from reference TRBV5-5 and TRBJ1-1, is DAGVTQSPTHLIKTRGQQVTLRCSPISGHKSVSWYQQVLGQGPQFIFQYYEKEERGRGNFPDRFSARQFPNYSSELNVNALLLGDSALYLCASSLYGGGTEAFFGQGTRLTVV.

There are a few counts of this clonotype. The chain employs TRBV28 and TRBJ1-2; TRBD1 is a possible D gene (6 bases). The V gene lost 2 bases and the J gene lost 5 bases, with 12 bases spanning the gap. This CDR3 spans 14 amino acids. Germline V lookup: CDR1 MDHEN, CDR2 SYDVKM. The CDR3 loop reads CASSLRRGWYGYTF. The CDR3 DNA is TGTGCCAGCAGTTTACGCAGGGGATGGTATGGCTACACCTTC.

This clonotype came up a few times. The genes are TRBV6-5 and TRBJ1-5; unclear D gene. Germline V lookup: CDR1 MNHEY, CDR2 SVGAGI. V lost 4 bases to trimming and J lost 2 bases, with 9 bases between them. This CDR3 has 14 amino acids. The CDR3, as DNA: TGTGCCAGCAGTTCCCTTTCGGGCAATCAGCCCCAGCATTTT. Residues: CASSSLSGNQPQHF.

The chain employs TRBV12-5 and TRBJ2-7, with 10 bases identical to TRBD1. After removal of 6 bases from V and 3 bases from J, the junction contained 8 bases not matched to a gene. CDR1 and CDR2 (germline): LGHNT, FRNRAP. CDR3 size: 15 residues. Here the CDR3 reads CASGSGQGSVYEQYF. CDR3 in DNA: TGTGCTAGTGGCTCGGGACAGGGGTCGGTCTACGAGCAGTACTTC.

This clonotype occurred a few times. V and J are TRBV28 and TRBJ1-1; D is uncertain. The V gene lost 6 bases and the J gene lost 3 bases, with 8 bases spanning the gap. Germline V gene data show CDR1 as MDHEN and CDR2 as SYDVKM. The CDR3 has 12 amino acids. CDR3 protein: CASRLEYTEAFF. The CDR3 nucleotides read TGTGCCAGCAGGTTGGAGTACACTGAAGCTTTCTTT.

This clonotype turned up a few times. V usage is TRBV7-2 and J usage is TRBJ1-5; tentatively, D is TRBD1 (5 bases). The CDR3 is made up of 16 amino acids. The germline V gene has CDR1 SGHTA and CDR2 FQGNSA. V was clipped by 5 bases and J by 7 bases, with 21 bases between them. The CDR3: CASSPLQGRAEQPQHF. The DNA of the CDR3 is TGTGCCAGCAGCCCCCTTCAGGGCAGAGCGGAGCAGCCCCAGCATTTT. Combining the CDR3 with reference TRBV7-2 and TRBJ1-5 gives the whole variable domain GAGVSQSPSNKVTEKGKDVELRCDPISGHTALYWYRQSLGQGLEFLIYFQGNSAPDKSGLPSDRFSAERTGGSVSTLTIQRTQQEDSAVYLCASSPLQGRAEQPQHFGDGTRLSIL.

The sample holds a few counts of this clonotype. The chain combines TRBV14 with TRBJ1-2, with D possibly matching TRBD1 (5 bases). V dropped 0 bases and J dropped 2 bases, with 16 bases sitting between them. This CDR3 region has 17 residues. The germline gives CDR1 SGHDN, CDR2 FVKESK. CDR3 sequence (DNA): TGTGCCAGCAGCCAAGACCCCTCAGGGCTTACAAACTATGGCTACACCTTC. It yields the protein CASSQDPSGLTNYGYTF.

The chain is built from TRBV5-1 and TRBJ2-7; D might be TRBD1 (6 bases). V lost 2 bases, J lost 5 bases, and 8 bases lay in between. Germline V gene lookup returns CDR1 SGHRS and CDR2 YFSETQ. The CDR3 contains 12 residues. CDR3 nucleotide sequence: TGCGCCAGCAGCTTCCACAGGGACGAGCAGTACTTC. Its translation: CASSFHRDEQYF.

This clonotype was found a few times. The chain has TRBV7-2 and TRBJ1-1, with D perhaps TRBD1 (6 bases). The germline V and J ends were trimmed by 0 bases and 0 bases, with 8 bases remaining between them. The CDR3 spans 15 residues. The V gene's germline CDR1 is SGHTA and CDR2 FQGNSA. CDR3 bases: TGTGCCAGCAGCTTAGCGGGGGCGGTGAACACTGAAGCTTTCTTT. Protein sequence: CASSLAGAVNTEAFF.

The gene calls are TRBV20-1 and TRBJ2-1; 10 bases line up with TRBD2. V lost 5 bases, J lost 5 bases, and 6 bases stayed unmatched. This CDR3 contains 14 residues. Germline V CDR1 and CDR2: DFQATT, SNEGSKA (reference sequence). The CDR3 sequence is CSALLAGLNNEQFF. The CDR3 DNA reads TGCAGTGCTTTACTAGCGGGGCTGAACAATGAGCAGTTCTTC.

In its sample, this clonotype was seen a few times. The V and J genes are TRBV7-9 and TRBJ1-3, with D unclear. CDR1 SEHNR and CDR2 FQNEAQ come from the germline V gene (reference sequence). The CDR3 contains 16 residues. V gave up 1 base and J gave up 4 bases, with 14 bases separating them. In nucleotides, the CDR3 is TGTGCCAGCAGCTTAGTTCGGAGTGGTCTGGGAAACACCATATATTTT. Translation: CASSLVRSGLGNTIYF.

This clonotype was counted only a few times. The chain is built from TRBV20-1 and TRBJ1-5, with D unclear. The CDR3 is 15 residues long. Germline CDR1 reads DFQATT; CDR2 reads SNEGSKA (reference sequence). Trimming cost V 2 bases and J 2 bases, with 13 bases left between them. As DNA, the CDR3 is TGCAGTGCTAGACCGGCCAGCCTGGGCAATCAGCCCCAGCATTTT. It translates to CSARPASLGNQPQHF.

The rearrangement links TRBV9 to TRBJ1-1; D is perhaps TRBD1 (5 bases). The CDR3 runs 14 residues. The germline CDR1 and CDR2 sequences are SGDLS and YYNGEE. V lost 3 bases and J lost 5, with 14 bases in between. The chain's CDR3 is CASSAGGGRTEAFF. The CDR3 DNA reads as TGTGCCAGCAGCGCCGGGGGAGGCCGGACTGAAGCTTTCTTT.

A single count supports this clonotype. The chain has TRBV12-3 or TRBV12-4 and TRBJ2-1; 9 nucleotides agree with TRBD1. V was clipped by 7 bases and J by 8 bases; unmatched bases: 12. This CDR3 contains 15 residues. The CDR3 nucleotides are TGTGCCAGCACCTCGGACAGGGGTGTTAAGGATGAGCAGTTCTTC. This translates into CASTSDRGVKDEQFF.